The entry below describes one T cell receptor (beta chain). Its target is unknown. Between the trimmed V and J ends, which lost 4 bases and 3 bases, there was a span of 15 bases. Per germline, CDR1 SGHTA and CDR2 FQGNSA. The CDR3 is made up of 15 amino acids. The sample belongs to a study of cytomegalovirus exposure and HLA in healthy donors. Regarding the study as a whole: The sole available immune exposure information was CMV serostatus. Some segments of the V type, notably TRBV6-2 and TRBV6-3, were excluded as indistinguishable. When the data were analyzed later, several of the most significant clusters appeared to be linked to common viral pathogens.

PCR employed 60 Vbeta and 13 Jbeta primers. Produced via immunoSEQ multiplex PCR; TCRdb's table is partial and in-frame only. This table has approximately 100,000 clones, roughly 80% appearing once. The rearrangement links TRBV7-2 to TRBJ1-2; D call uncertain. Input material: PBMCs. This clonotype was sampled from a man aged 55-75 years in good health and CMV-seronegative. The CDR3: CASSSEAEDYYGYTF. In nucleotides, the CDR3 is TGTGCCAGCAGCTCCGAGGCGGAGGATTACTATGGCTACACCTTC.